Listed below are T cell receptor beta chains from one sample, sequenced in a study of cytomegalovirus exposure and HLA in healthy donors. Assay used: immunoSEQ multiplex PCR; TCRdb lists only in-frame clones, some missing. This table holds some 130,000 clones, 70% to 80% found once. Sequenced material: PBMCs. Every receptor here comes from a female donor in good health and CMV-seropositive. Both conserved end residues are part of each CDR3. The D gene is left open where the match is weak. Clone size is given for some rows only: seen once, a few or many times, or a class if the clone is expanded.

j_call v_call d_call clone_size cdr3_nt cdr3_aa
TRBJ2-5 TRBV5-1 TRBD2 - TGCGCCAGCAGCTTGGCCAAAACCGGGACTAGCGGGTATTGGGAGACCCAGTACTTC CASSLAKTGTSGYWETQYF
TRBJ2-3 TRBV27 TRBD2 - TGTGCCAGCAGTTTATCGTTGGCGGGAGGACCCAAAGATACGCAGTATTTT CASSLSLAGGPKDTQYF
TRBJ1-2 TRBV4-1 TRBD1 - TGCGCCAGCAGCCAAGATAGGGGACAGATGTATGGCTACACCTTC CASSQDRGQMYGYTF
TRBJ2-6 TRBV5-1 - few TGCGCCAGCAGCTTGATAGTGACAGGCCCCTCTGGGGCCAACGTCCTGACTTTC CASSLIVTGPSGANVLTF
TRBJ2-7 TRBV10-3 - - TGTGCCATCAGCCCCGGGAGCTCCTACGAGCAGTACTTC CAISPGSSYEQYF
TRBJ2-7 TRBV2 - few TGTGCCAGCAGTGATTTAACGCTTAGCTCCTACGAGCAGTACTTC CASSDLTLSSYEQYF
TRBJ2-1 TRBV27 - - TGTGCCAGCAGTTTGACTAGCTCCTACAATGAGCAGTTCTTC CASSLTSSYNEQFF
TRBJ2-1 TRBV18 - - TGTGCCAGCTCAACAGGGTCCTACAATGAGCAGTTCTTC CASSTGSYNEQFF
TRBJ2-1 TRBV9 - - TGTGCCAGCAGCGTAGAGGGGGGAGGGCCGAGGAATGAGCAGTTCTTC CASSVEGGGPRNEQFF
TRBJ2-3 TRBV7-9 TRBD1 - TGTGCCAGCAGACAATCTAGGGGGCCGGGCACAGATACGCAGTATTTT CASRQSRGPGTDTQYF
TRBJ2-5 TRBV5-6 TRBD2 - TGTGCCAGCAGCTTGACGTGGCGGGAGGGGGAGACCCAGTACTTC CASSLTWREGETQYF